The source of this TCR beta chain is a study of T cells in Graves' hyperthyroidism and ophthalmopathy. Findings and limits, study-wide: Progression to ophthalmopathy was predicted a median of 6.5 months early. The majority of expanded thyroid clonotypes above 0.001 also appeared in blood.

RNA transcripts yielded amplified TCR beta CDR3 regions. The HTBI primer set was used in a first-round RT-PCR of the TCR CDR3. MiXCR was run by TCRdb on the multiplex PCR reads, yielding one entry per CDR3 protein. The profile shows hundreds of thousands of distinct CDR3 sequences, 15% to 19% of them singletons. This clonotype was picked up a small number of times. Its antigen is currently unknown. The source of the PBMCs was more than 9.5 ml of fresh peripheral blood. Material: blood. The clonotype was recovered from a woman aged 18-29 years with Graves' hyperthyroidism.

CDR3 in amino acids: CASSQDRQAGGNQPQHF. Here the CDR3 DNA reads TGCGCCAGCAGCCAAGACCGTCAAGCCGGGGGCAATCAGCCCCAGCATTTT. The chain combines TRBV4-1 with TRBJ1-5, with D hard to call. Germline V gives CDR1 MGHRA, CDR2 YSYEKL. Trimming took 0 bases from V and 2 from J, leaving 14 bases between them. This CDR3 has 17 residues.